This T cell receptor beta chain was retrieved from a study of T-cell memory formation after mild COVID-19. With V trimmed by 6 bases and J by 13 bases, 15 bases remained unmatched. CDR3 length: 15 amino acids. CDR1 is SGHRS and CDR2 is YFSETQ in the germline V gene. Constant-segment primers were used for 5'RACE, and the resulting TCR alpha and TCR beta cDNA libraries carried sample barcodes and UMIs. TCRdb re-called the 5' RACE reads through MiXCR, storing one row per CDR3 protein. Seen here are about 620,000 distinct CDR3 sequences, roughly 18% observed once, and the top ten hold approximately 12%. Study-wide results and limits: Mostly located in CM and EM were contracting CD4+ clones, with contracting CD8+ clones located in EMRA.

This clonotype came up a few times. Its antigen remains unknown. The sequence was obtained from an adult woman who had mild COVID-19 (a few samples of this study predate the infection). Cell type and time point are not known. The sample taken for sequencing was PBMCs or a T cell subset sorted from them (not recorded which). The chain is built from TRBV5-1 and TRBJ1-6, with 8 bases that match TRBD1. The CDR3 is CASTEIGQGFSPLHF. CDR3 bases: TGCGCCAGCACAGAAATTGGACAGGGATTCTCCCCCCTCCACTTT.